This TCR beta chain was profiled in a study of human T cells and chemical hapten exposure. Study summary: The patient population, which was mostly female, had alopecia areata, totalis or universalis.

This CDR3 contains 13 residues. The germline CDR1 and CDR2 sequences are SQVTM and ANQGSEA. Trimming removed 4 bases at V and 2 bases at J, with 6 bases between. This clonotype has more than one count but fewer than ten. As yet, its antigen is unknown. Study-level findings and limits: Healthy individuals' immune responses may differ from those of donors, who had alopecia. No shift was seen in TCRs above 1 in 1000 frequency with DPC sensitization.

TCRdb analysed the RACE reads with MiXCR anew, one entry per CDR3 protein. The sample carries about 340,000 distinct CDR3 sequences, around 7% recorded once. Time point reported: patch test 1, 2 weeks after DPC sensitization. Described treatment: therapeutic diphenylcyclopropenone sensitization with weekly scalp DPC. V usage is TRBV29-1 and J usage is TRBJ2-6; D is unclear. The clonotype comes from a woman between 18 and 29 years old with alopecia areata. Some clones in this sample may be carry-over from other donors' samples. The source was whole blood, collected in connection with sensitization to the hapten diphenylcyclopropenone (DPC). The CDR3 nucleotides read TGCAGCGTTGGGACGGCTGGGGCCAACGTCCTGACTTTC. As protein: CSVGTAGANVLTF.